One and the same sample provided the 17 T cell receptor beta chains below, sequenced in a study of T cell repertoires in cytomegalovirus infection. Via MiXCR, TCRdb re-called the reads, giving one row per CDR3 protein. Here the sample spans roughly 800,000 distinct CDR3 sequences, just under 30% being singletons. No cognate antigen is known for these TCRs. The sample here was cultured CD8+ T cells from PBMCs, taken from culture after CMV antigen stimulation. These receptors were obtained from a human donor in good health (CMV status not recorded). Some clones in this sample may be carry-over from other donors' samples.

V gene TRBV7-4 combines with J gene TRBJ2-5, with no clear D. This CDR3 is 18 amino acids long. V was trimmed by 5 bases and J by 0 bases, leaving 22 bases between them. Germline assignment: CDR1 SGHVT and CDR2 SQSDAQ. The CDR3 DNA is TGTGCCAGCAGCACCAAACGAGAAAAACATTCGTACCAAGAGACCCAGTACTTC. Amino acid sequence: CASSTKREKHSYQETQYF.

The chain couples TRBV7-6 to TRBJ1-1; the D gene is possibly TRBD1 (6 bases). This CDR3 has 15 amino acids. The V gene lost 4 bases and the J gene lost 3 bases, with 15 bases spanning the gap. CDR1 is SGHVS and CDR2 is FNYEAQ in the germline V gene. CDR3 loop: CASSSPGRGDTEAFF. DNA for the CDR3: TGTGCCAGCAGCTCCCCGGGGAGGGGGGACACTGAAGCTTTCTTT.

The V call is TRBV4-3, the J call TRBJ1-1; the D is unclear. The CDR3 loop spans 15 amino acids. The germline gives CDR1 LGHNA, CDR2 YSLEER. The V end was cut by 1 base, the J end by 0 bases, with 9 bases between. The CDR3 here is CASSQVVGLNTEAFF. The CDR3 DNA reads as TGCGCCAGCAGCCAAGTAGTGGGCTTGAACACTGAAGCTTTCTTT.

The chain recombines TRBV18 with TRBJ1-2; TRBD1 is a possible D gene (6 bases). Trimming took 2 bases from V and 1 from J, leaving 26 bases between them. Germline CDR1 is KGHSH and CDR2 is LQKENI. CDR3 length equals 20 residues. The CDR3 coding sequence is TGTGCCAGCTCACCAGCATCGCCAGGGGACTATTTATTCGTTAACTATGGCTACACCTTC. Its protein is CASSPASPGDYLFVNYGYTF. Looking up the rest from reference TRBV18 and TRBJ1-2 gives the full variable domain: NAGVMQNPRHLVRRRGQEARLRCSPMKGHSHVYWYRQLPEEGLKFMVYLQKENIIDESGMPKERFSAEFPKEGPSILRIQQVVRGDSAAYFCASSPASPGDYLFVNYGYTFGSGTRLTVV.

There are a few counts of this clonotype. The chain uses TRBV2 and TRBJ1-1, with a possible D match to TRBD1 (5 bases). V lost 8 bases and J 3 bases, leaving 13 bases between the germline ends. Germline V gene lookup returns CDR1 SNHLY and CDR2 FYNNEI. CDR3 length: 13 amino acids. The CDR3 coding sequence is TGTGCCAGCCCGGGGGGGTTGGACACTGAAGCTTTCTTT. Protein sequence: CASPGGLDTEAFF.

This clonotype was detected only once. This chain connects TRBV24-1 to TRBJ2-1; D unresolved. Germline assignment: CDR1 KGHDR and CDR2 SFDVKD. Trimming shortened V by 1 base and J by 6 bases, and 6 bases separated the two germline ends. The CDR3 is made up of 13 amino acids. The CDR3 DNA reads TGTGCCACCAGTGATTTAGAAACCAATGAGCAGTTCTTC. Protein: CATSDLETNEQFF.

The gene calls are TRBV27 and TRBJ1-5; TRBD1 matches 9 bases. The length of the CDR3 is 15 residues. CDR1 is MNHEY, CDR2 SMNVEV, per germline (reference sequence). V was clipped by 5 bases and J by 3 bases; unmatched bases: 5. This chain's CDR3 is CASSRTGDFNQPQHF. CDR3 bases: TGTGCCAGCAGTCGGACAGGGGATTTCAATCAGCCCCAGCATTTT.

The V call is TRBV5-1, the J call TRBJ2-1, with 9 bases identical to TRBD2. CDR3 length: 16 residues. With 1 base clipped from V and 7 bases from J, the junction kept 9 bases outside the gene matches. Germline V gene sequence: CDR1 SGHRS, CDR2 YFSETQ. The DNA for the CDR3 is TGCGCCAGCAGCTTGATCCTCGGCGGGGGGGCAAATGAGCAGTTCTTC. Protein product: CASSLILGGGANEQFF.

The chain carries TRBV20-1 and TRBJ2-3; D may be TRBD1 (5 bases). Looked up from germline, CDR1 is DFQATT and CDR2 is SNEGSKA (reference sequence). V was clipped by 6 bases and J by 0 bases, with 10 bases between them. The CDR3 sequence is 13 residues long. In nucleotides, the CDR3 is TGCAGTGCCTGGGGCGAGAGCACAGATACGCAGTATTTT. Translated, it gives CSAWGESTDTQYF.

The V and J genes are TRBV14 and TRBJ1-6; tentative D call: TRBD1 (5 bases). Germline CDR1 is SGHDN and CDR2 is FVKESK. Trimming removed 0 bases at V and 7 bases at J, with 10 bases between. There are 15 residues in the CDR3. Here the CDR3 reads CASSQDNRWNSPLHF. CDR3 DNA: TGTGCCAGCAGCCAAGATAACAGGTGGAATTCACCCCTCCACTTT. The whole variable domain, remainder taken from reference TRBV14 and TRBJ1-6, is EAGVTQFPSHSVIEKGQTVTLRCDPISGHDNLYWYRRVMGKEIKFLLHFVKESKQDESGMPNNRFLAERTGGTYSTLKVQPAELEDSGVYFCASSQDNRWNSPLHFGNGTRLTVT.

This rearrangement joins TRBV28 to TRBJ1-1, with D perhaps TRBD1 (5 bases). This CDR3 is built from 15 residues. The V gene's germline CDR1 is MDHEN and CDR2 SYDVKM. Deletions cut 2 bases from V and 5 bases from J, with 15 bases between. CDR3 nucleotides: TGTGCCAGCAGTTTACCCACAGGAGGTTGGACTGAAGCTTTCTTT. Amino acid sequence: CASSLPTGGWTEAFF.

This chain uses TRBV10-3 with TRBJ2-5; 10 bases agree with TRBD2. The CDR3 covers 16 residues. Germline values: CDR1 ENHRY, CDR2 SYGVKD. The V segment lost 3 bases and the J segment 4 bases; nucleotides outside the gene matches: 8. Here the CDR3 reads CAISDPGGLAIETQYF. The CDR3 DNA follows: TGTGCCATCAGTGATCCCGGGGGACTAGCGATAGAGACCCAGTACTTC.

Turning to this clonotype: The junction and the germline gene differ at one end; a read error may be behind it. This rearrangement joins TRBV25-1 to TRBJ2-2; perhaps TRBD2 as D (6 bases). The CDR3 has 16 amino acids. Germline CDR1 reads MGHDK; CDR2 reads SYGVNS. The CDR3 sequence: CASSEYWAGSTGELCF. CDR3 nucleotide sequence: TGTGCCAGCAGTGAATATTGGGCGGGGAGCACCGGGGAGCTGTGTTTT.

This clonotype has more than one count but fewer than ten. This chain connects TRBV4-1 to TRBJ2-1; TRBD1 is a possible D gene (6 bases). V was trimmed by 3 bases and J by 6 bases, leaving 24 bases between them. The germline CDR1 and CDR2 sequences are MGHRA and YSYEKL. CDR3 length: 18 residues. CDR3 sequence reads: CASSHGQTWELEGNEQFF. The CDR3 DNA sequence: TGCGCCAGCAGCCATGGACAGACATGGGAACTGGAAGGCAATGAGCAGTTCTTC.

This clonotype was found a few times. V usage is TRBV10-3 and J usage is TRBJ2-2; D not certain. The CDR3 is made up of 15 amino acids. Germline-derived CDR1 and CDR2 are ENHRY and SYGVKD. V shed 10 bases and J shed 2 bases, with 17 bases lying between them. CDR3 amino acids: CATAGPEFNTGELFF. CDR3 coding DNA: TGTGCCACCGCCGGGCCCGAGTTTAACACCGGGGAGCTGTTTTTT.

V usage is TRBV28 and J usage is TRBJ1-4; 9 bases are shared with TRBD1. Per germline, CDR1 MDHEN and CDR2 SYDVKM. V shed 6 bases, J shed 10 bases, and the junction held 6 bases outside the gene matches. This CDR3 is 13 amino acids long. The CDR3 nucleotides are TGTGCCAGCAGGAGACAGGGGGGCGGAAAACTGTTTTTT. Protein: CASRRQGGGKLFF.

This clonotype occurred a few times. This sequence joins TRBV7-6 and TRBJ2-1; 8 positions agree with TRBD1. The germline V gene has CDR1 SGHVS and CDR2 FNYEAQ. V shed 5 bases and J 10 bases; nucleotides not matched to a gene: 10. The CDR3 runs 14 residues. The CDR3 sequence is CASSARTGINEQFF. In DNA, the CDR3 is TGTGCCAGCAGCGCCCGGACAGGGATAAACGAGCAGTTCTTC. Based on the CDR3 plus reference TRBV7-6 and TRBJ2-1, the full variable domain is GAGVSQSPRYKVTKRGQDVALRCDPISGHVSLYWYRQALGQGPEFLTYFNYEAQQDKSGLPNDRFSAERPEGSISTLTIQRTEQRDSAMYRCASSARTGINEQFFGPGTRLTVL.